The next 14 T cell receptor beta chains were all read from a single sample in a study of blood T cell repertoires in COVID-19. TCRdb's copy holds only in-frame clones and misses some; the assay was immunoSEQ multiplex PCR. The sample consists of hundreds of thousands of clones, approximately 90% of them appearing once. Input material: peripheral blood. These receptors all come from a man aged 45-65 years with COVID-19, enrolled during active disease.

On this clone itself: This same CDR3 is encoded by further DNA sequences in the sample. The chain uses TRBV7-6 and TRBJ2-1; TRBD2 agrees at 13 bases. There are 15 residues in the CDR3. Germline V gives CDR1 SGHVS, CDR2 FNYEAQ. The junction had 3 bases not matched to a gene; V was cut back by 5 bases and J by 5 bases. This CDR3 is CASSLGLAGDNEQFF. In nucleotides, the CDR3 is TGTGCCAGCAGCCTTGGACTAGCGGGGGACAATGAGCAGTTCTTC.

The chain couples TRBV7-6 to TRBJ2-7; 10 bases map to TRBD2. This CDR3 region has 17 residues. J gave up 4 bases and V 5 bases, and 14 bases lay outside the gene matches. CDR1 is SGHVS, CDR2 FNYEAQ, per germline. As DNA, the CDR3 is TGTGCCAGCAGCCCGGGGACTAGCGACACGGGCGGGTACGAGCAGTACTTC. It codes for CASSPGTSDTGGYEQYF.

V gene TRBV13 combines with J gene TRBJ2-3, with TRBD2 identical over 14 bases. The V gene's germline CDR1 is PRHDT and CDR2 FYEKMQ (reference sequence). V trimming: 3 bases; J trimming: 0 bases; junction bases outside the gene matches: 2. The CDR3 is 17 residues long. The CDR3 DNA follows: TGTGCCAGCAGCTTCCGACTAGCGGGGGGGAGCACAGATACGCAGTATTTT. This sequence encodes CASSFRLAGGSTDTQYF. Variable domain in full (rest from reference TRBV13 and TRBJ2-3): AAGVIQSPRHLIKEKRETATLKCYPIPRHDTVYWYQQGPGQDPQFLISFYEKMQSDKGSIPDRFSAQQFSDYHSELNMSSLELGDSALYFCASSFRLAGGSTDTQYFGPGTRLTVL.

V gene TRBV21-1 combines with J gene TRBJ2-3; the table's TRBD1 call for D was not verified on the DNA. TRBV21-1 is a recognized pseudogene. The CDR3 contains 18 residues. As DNA, the CDR3 is TGTGCCAGCAGCACTTCTTGTCCGGGACAGTCTCATTTAGATACGCAGTATTTT. This translates into CASSTSCPGQSHLDTQYF.

The rearrangement joins TRBV6-2 or TRBV6-3 to TRBJ2-7; 7 bases fit TRBD1. The CDR3 length is 17 residues. The germline V gene encodes CDR1 MNHEY and CDR2 SVGEGT. Trimming cost V 3 bases and J 2 bases; bases outside gene matches: 13. The CDR3 bases are TGTGCCAGCAGTTATCCCTGGGACAGATCGATAACCTACGAGCAGTACTTC. Residues: CASSYPWDRSITYEQYF.

V and J are TRBV27 and TRBJ2-2; weak D call: TRBD1 (5 bases). This CDR3 is 12 amino acids long. V dropped 8 bases and J dropped 8 bases, with 12 bases sitting between them. Germline CDR1 is MNHEY and CDR2 is SMNVEV (reference sequence). CDR3 in DNA: TGTGCCAGCTCCAGGGTGGGGGGGGAGCTGTTTTTT. The encoded protein is CASSRVGGELFF.

The chain couples TRBV24-1 to TRBJ2-3; D is possibly TRBD1 (6 bases). This CDR3 is 15 amino acids long. V shed 7 bases and J shed 5 bases, with 18 bases lying between them. In germline, CDR1 is KGHDR, CDR2 SFDVKD. The CDR3 DNA follows: TGTGCCACCAGCCAGAACTCAAGAGGGGGAGATACGCAGTATTTT. This encodes CATSQNSRGGDTQYF.

On this clone: Other DNA variants within this sample encode the same CDR3. V usage is TRBV5-1 and J usage is TRBJ2-1; TRBD2 matches at 8 bases. The CDR3 is made up of 16 amino acids. V lost 0 bases and J lost 0; bases outside the gene matches: 2. Looked up from germline, CDR1 is SGHRS and CDR2 is YFSETQ. In DNA, the CDR3 is TGCGCCAGCAGCTTGGCGGGGGGGAGCTCCTACAATGAGCAGTTCTTC. Protein: CASSLAGGSSYNEQFF.

The genes are TRBV18 and TRBJ2-7; 7 bases match TRBD2. V trimming: 0 bases; J trimming: 2 bases; junction bases outside the gene matches: 4. Germline V lookup: CDR1 KGHSH, CDR2 LQKENI. The CDR3 loop spans 15 amino acids. This CDR3 reads CASSPPTGGTYEQYF. The CDR3 DNA reads as TGTGCCAGCTCACCACCGACGGGAGGAACCTACGAGCAGTACTTC.

The chain joins TRBV5-6 to TRBJ2-5; 9 bases are shared with TRBD1. Germline assignment: CDR1 SGHDT and CDR2 YYEEEE. The CDR3 is made up of 15 amino acids. Unmatched junction bases numbered 1, after V lost 0 bases and J lost 1 base. The CDR3 region is CASSLVDRGQETQYF. For the CDR3, the DNA is TGTGCCAGCAGCTTGGTGGACAGGGGCCAAGAGACCCAGTACTTC.

V gene TRBV12-5 combines with J gene TRBJ1-1; D is possibly TRBD1 (5 bases). The CDR3 totals 16 residues. Germline V gives CDR1 LGHNT, CDR2 FRNRAP. Trimming took off 0 bases at V and 1 base at J, with 12 bases between the two ends. As DNA, the CDR3 is TGTGCTAGTGGTTTGGTAACCGGGGGTACGAACACTGAAGCTTTCTTT. Protein: CASGLVTGGTNTEAFF.

A few counts support this clone. The chain has TRBV29-1 and TRBJ1-1, with D unclear. V was shortened by 4 bases and J by 6 bases, with 18 bases between the two germline ends. Looked up from germline, CDR1 is SQVTM and CDR2 is ANQGSEA. CDR3 length: 14 residues. This chain's CDR3 is CSVVFSNRRAEAFF. In nucleotides, the CDR3 is TGCAGCGTTGTATTTTCCAACCGGCGGGCTGAAGCTTTCTTT. Based on the CDR3 plus reference TRBV29-1 and TRBJ1-1, the full variable domain is SAVISQKPSRDICQRGTSLTIQCQVDSQVTMMFWYRQQPGQSLTLIATANQGSEATYESGFVIDKFPISRPNLTFSTLTVSNMSPEDSSIYLCSVVFSNRRAEAFFGQGTRLTVV.

This clone appeared once. The chain recombines TRBV5-1 with TRBJ1-1, with D possibly matching TRBD1 (5 bases). CDR3 length equals 14 residues. The germline V gene has CDR1 SGHRS and CDR2 YFSETQ. Trimming stripped 0 bases from V and 4 bases from J, with 10 bases between. The CDR3 sequence: CASSLERRGTEAFF. CDR3 in DNA: TGCGCCAGCAGCTTGGAAAGGAGGGGCACTGAAGCTTTCTTT.

The chain is built from TRBV7-8 and TRBJ1-3; no reliable D call. The germline V gene encodes CDR1 SGHVS and CDR2 FQNEAQ. Trimming removed 5 bases from V and 2 bases from J, with 13 bases in between. CDR3 length equals 15 residues. The CDR3 sequence is CASSPPVNPGNTIYF. In DNA, the CDR3 is TGTGCCAGCAGCCCCCCGGTGAACCCTGGAAACACCATATATTTT.